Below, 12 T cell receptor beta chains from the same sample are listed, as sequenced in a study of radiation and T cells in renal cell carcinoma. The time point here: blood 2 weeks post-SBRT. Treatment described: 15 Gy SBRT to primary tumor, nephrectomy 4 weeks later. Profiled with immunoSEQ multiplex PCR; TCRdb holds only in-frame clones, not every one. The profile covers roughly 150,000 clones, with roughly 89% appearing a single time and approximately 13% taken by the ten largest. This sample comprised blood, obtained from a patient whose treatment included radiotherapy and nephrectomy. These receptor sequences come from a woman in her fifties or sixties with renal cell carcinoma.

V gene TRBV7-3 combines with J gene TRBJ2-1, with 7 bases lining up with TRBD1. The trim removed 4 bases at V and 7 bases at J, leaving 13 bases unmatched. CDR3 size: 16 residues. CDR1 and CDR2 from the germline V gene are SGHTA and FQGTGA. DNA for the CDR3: TGTGCCAGCAGCTCCCAAGGCTCAGGGGGTGAAAATGAGCAGTTCTTC. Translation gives CASSSQGSGGENEQFF.

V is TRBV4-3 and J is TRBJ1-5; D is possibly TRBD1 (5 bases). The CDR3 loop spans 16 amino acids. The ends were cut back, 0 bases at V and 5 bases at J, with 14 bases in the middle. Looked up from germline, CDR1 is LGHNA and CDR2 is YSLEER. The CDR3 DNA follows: TGCGCCAGCAGCCAAGATTATCGAGGGGATGATCAGCCCCAGCATTTT. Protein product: CASSQDYRGDDQPQHF.

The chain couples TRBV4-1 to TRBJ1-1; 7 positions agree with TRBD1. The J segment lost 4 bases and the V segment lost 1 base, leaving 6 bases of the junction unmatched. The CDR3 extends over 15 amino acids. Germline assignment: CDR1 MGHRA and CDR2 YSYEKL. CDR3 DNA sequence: TGCGCCAGCAGCCAAGTATTCAGGGGGGGCACTGAAGCTTTCTTT. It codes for CASSQVFRGGTEAFF.

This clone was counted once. The chain's CDR3 is CASSSSGTGVTGELFF. The CDR3 nucleotides read TGTGCCAGCTCATCTTCTGGGACAGGCGTCACCGGGGAGCTGTTTTTT. This chain uses TRBV18 with TRBJ2-2; 8 nucleotides match TRBD1. Germline CDR1 reads KGHSH; CDR2 reads LQKENI. V was pared by 5 bases and J by 4 bases, with 9 bases of the junction left unmatched. The CDR3 is 16 amino acids.

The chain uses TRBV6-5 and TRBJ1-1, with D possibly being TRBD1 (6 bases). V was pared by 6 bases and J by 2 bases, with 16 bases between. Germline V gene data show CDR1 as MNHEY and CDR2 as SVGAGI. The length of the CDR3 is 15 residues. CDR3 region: CASRLQTGTNTEAFF. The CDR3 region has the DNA TGTGCCAGCAGACTACAGACAGGAACCAACACTGAAGCTTTCTTT.

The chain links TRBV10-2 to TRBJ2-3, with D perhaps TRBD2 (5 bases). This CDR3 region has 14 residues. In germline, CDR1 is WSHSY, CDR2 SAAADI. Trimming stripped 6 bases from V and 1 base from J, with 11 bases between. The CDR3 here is CASRTGKGTDTQYF. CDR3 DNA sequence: TGCGCCAGCAGGACGGGAAAAGGCACAGATACGCAGTATTTT.

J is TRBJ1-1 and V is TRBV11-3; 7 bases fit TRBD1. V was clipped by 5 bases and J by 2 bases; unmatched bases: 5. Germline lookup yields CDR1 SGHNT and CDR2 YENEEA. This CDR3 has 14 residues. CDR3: CASSPGTANTEAFF. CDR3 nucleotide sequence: TGTGCCAGCAGCCCCGGGACAGCAAACACTGAAGCTTTCTTT.

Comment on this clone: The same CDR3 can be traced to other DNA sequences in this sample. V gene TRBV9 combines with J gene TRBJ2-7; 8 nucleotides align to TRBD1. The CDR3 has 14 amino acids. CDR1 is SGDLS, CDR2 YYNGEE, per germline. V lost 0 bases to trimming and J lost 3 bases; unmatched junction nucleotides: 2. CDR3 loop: CASSVVDRGYEQYF. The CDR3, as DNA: TGTGCCAGCAGCGTAGTAGACAGGGGCTACGAGCAGTACTTC.

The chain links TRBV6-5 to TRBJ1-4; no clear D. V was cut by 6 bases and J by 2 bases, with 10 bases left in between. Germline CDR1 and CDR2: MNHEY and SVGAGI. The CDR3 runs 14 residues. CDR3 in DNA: TGTGCCAGCAGCCTAGAGGGCACTAATGAAAAACTGTTTTTT. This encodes CASSLEGTNEKLFF.

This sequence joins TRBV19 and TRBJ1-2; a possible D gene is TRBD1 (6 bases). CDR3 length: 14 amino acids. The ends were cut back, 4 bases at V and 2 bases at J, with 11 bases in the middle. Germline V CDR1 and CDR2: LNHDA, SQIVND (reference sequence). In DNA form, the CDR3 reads TGTGCCAGTAGTAGTACGAGGGGGAACTATGGCTACACCTTC. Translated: CASSSTRGNYGYTF.

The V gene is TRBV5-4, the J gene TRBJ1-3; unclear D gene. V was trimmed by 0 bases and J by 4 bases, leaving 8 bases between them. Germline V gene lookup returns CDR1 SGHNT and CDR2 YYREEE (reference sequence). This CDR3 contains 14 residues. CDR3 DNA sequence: TGTGCCAGCAGCTTGGTGGGGTCCGGAAACACCATATATTTT. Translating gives CASSLVGSGNTIYF.

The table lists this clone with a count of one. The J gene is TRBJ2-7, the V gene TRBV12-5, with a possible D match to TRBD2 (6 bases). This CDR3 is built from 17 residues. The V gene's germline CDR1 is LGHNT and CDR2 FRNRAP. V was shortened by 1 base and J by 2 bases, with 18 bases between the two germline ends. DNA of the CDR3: TGTGCTAGTGGTTTGGCTTTCGCGGGGCAATACCCCTACGAGCAGTACTTC. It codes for CASGLAFAGQYPYEQYF.